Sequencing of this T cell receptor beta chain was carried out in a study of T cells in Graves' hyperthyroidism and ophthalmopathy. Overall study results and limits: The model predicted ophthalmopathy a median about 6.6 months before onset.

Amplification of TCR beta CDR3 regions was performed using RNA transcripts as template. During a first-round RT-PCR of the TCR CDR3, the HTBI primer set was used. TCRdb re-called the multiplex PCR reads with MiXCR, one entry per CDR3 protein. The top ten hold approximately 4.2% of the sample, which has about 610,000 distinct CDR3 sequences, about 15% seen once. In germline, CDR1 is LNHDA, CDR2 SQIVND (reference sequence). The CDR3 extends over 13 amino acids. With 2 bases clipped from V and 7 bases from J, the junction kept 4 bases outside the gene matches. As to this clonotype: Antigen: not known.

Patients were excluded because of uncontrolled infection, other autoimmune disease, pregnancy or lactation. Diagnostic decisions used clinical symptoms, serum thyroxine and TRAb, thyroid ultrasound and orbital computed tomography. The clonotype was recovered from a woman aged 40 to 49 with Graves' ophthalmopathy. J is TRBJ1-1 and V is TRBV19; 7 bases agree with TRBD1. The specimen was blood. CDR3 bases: TGTGCCAGTAGTATAAGTGGGACAGATGAAGCTTTCTTT. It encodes CASSISGTDEAFF. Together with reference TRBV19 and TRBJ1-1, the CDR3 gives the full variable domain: DGGITQSPKYLFRKEGQNVTLSCEQNLNHDAMYWYRQDPGQGLRLIYYSQIVNDFQKGDIAEGYSVSREKKESFPLTVTSAQKNPTAFYLCASSISGTDEAFFGQGTRLTVV.